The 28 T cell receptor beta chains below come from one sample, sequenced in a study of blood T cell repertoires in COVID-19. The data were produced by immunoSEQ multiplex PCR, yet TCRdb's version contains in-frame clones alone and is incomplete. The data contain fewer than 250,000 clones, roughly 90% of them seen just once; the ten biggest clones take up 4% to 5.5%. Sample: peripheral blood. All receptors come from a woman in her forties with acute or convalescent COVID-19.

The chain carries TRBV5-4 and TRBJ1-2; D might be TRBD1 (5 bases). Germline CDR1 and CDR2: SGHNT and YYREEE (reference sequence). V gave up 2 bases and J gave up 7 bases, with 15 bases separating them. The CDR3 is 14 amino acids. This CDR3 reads CASSLLTQGGGYTF. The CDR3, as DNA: TGTGCCAGCAGCTTACTTACCCAGGGAGGTGGCTACACCTTC. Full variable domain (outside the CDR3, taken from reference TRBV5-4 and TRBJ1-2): ETGVTQSPTHLIKTRGQQVTLRCSSQSGHNTVSWYQQALGQGPQFIFQYYREEENGRGNFPPRFSGLQFPNYSSELNVNALELDDSALYLCASSLLTQGGGYTFGSGTRLTVV.

The CDR3 loop reads CASTPETSYGYTF. Written as DNA, the CDR3 is TGTGCCAGCACTCCGGAGACCTCCTATGGCTACACCTTC. The chain combines TRBV12-3 or TRBV12-4 with TRBJ1-2; unclear D gene. The V and J ends lost 7 bases and 4 bases respectively, with 13 bases between them. This CDR3 has 13 residues.

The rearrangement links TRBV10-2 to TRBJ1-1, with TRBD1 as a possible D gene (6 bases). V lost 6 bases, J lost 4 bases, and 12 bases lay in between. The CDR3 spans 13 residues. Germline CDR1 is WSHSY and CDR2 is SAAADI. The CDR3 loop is CASRWGGGTEAFF. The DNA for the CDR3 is TGCGCCAGCAGGTGGGGAGGGGGCACTGAAGCTTTCTTT.

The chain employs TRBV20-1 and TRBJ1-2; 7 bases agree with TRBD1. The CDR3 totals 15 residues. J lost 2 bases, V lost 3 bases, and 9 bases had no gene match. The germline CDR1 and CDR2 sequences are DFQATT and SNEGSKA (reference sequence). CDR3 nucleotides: TGCAGTGCTAGTTCAGCGACAGGGTGGAACTATGGCTACACCTTC. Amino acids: CSASSATGWNYGYTF.

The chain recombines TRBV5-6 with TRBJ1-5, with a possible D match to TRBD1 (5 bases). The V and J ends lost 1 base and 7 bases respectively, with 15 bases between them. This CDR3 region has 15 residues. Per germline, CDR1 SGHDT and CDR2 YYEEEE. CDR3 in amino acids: CASSLWSGSRQPQHF. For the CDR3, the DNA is TGTGCCAGCAGCTTGTGGTCAGGGTCGCGGCAGCCCCAGCATTTT. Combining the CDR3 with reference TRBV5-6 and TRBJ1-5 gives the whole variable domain DAGVTQSPTHLIKTRGQQVTLRCSPKSGHDTVSWYQQALGQGPQFIFQYYEEEERQRGNFPDRFSGHQFPNYSSELNVNALLLGDSALYLCASSLWSGSRQPQHFGDGTRLSIL.

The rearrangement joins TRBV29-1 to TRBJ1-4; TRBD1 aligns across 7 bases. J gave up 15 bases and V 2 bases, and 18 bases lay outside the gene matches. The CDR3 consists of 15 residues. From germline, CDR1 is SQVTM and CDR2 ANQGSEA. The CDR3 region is CSVEIRRGGADRMFF. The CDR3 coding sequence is TGCAGCGTTGAAATTCGAAGAGGGGGCGCAGATAGGATGTTTTTT.

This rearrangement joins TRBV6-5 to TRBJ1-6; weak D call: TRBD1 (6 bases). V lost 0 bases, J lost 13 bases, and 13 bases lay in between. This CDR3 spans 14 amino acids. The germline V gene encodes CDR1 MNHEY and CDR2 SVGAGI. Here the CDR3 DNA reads TGTGCCAGCAGTTACTCGGAGCAGGGGCGGCCCCTCCACTTT. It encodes CASSYSEQGRPLHF.

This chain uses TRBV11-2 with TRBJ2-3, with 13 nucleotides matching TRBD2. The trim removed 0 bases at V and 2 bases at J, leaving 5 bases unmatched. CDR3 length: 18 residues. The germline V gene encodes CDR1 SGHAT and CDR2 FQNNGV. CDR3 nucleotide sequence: TGTGCCAGCAGCTTAGATGGACTAGCGGGGGCCAACACAGATACGCAGTATTTT. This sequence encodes CASSLDGLAGANTDTQYF.

This CDR3 is CAISSTEETQYF. DNA for the CDR3: TGTGCCATCAGTTCTACAGAAGAGACCCAGTACTTC. V gene TRBV10-3 combines with J gene TRBJ2-5; D not certain. Trimming left V 5 bases short and J 3 bases short, with 7 bases between. Per the germline V gene, CDR1 is ENHRY and CDR2 is SYGVKD. CDR3 length equals 12 residues.

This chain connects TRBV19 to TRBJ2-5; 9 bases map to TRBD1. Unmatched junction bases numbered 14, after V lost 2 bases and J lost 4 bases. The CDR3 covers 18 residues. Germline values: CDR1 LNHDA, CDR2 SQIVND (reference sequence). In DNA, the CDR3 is TGTGCCAGTAGTATAACACGGGACAGGGCCTTAGGGCGAGAGACCCAGTACTTC. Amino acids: CASSITRDRALGRETQYF. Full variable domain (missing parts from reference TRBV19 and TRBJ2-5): DGGITQSPKYLFRKEGQNVTLSCEQNLNHDAMYWYRQDPGQGLRLIYYSQIVNDFQKGDIAEGYSVSREKKESFPLTVTSAQKNPTAFYLCASSITRDRALGRETQYFGPGTRLLVL.

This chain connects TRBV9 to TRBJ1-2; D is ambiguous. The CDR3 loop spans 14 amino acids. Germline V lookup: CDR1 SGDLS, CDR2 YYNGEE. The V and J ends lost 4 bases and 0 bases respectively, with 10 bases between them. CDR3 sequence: CASSSAGANYGYTF. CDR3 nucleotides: TGTGCCAGCAGCTCCGCGGGAGCTAACTATGGCTACACCTTC.

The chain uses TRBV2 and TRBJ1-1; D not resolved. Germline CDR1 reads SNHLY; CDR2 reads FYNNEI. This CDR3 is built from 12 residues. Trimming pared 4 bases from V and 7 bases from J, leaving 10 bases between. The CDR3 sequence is CASSVVAGEAFF. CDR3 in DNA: TGTGCCAGCAGTGTAGTCGCTGGTGAAGCTTTCTTT.

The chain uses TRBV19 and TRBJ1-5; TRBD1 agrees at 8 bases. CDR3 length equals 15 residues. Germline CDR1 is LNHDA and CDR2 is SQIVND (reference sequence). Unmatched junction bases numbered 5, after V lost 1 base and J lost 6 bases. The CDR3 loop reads CASSIGRGQGQPQHF. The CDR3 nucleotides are TGTGCCAGTAGTATAGGCAGGGGGCAGGGTCAGCCCCAGCATTTT.

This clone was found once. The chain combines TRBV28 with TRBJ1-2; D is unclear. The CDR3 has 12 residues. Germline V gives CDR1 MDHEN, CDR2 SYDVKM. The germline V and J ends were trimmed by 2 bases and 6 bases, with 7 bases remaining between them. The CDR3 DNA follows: TGTGCCAGCAGTTTAAGCAGGAATGGCTACACCTTC. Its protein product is CASSLSRNGYTF.

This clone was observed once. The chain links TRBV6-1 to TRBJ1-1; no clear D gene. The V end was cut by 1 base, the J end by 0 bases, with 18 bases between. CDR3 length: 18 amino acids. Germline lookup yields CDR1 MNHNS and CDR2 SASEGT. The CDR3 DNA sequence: TGTGCCAGCAGTGAAGATAGCCGTTACGGTACCCTGAACACTGAAGCTTTCTTT. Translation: CASSEDSRYGTLNTEAFF.

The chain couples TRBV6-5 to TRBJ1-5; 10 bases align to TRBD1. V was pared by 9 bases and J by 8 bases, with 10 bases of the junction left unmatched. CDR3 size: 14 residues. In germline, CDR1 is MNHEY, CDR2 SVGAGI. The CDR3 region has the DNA TGTGCCAGTAATCCGGGACAGGGGAGAGAGCCCCAGCATTTT. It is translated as CASNPGQGREPQHF.

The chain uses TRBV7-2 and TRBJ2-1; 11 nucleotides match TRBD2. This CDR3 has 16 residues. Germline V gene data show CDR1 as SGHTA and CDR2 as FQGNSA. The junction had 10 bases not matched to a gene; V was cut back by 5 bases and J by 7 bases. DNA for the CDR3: TGTGCCAGCAGCGGGAGACCTAGCGGGGGGAGGAATGAGCAGTTCTTC. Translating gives CASSGRPSGGRNEQFF.

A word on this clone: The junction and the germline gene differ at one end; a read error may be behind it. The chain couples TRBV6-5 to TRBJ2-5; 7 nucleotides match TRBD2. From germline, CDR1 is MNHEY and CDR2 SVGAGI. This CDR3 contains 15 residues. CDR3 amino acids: CASSDSWGGGETQYF. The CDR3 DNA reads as TGTGCCAGCAGTGACTCTTGGGGGGGAGGAGAGACCCAGTACTTC.

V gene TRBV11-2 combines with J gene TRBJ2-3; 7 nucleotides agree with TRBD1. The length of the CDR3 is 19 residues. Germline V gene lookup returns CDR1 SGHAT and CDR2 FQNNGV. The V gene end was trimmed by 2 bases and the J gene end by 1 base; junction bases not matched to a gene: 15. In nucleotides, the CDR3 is TGTGCCAGCAGCTTAAGGGCCCGACGAGGGGGCAAGGGCACAGATACGCAGTATTTT. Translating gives CASSLRARRGGKGTDTQYF.

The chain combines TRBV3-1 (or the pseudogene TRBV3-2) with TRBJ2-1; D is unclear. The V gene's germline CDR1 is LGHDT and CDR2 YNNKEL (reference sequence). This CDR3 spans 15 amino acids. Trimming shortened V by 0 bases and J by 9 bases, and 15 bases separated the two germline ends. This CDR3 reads CASSQEEAGAAEQFF. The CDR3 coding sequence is TGTGCCAGCAGCCAAGAAGAGGCTGGTGCAGCTGAGCAGTTCTTC.

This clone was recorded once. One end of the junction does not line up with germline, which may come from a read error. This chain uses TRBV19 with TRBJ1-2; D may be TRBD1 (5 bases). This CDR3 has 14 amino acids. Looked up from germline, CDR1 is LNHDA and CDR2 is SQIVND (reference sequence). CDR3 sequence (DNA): TGTGCCAGTAGTCTAGATGTGACAGCCTATGGCTACACCTTC. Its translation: CASSLDVTAYGYTF.

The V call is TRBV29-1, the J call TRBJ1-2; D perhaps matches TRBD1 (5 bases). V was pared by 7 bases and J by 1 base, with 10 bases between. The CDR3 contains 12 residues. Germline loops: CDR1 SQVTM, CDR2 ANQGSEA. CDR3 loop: CSALTVNYGYTF. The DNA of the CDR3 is TGCAGCGCCCTGACAGTTAACTATGGCTACACCTTC.

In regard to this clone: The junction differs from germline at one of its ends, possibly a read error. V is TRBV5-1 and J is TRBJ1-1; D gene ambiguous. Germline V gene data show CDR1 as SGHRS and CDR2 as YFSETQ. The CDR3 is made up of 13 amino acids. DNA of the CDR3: TGCGCCAGCAGCTTGGATTTTGACACCGAAGCTTTCTTT. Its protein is CASSLDFDTEAFF.

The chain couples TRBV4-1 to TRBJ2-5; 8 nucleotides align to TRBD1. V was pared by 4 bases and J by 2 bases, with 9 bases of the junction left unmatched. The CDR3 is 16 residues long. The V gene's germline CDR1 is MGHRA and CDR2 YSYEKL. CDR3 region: CASSRTAGTGQETQYF. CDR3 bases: TGCGCCAGCAGCCGCACGGCCGGGACAGGACAAGAGACCCAGTACTTC.

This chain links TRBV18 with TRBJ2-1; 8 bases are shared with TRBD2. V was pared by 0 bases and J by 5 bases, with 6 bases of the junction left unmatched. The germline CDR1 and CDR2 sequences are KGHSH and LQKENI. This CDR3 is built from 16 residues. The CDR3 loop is CASSPPAGGPNNEQFF. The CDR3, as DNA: TGTGCCAGCTCACCACCGGCGGGGGGCCCGAACAATGAGCAGTTCTTC.

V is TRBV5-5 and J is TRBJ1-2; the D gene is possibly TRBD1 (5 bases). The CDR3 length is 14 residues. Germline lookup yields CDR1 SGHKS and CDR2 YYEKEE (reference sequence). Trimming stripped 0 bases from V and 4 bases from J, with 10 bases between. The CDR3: CASSLEGPGYGYTF. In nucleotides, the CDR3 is TGTGCCAGCAGCTTGGAGGGGCCGGGCTATGGCTACACCTTC.

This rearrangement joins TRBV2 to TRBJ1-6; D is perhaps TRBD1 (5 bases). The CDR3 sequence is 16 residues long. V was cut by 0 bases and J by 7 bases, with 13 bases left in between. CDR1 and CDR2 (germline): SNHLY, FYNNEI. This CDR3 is CASSEAGRAENSPLHF. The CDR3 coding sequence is TGTGCCAGCAGTGAAGCGGGCAGGGCTGAGAATTCACCCCTCCACTTT.

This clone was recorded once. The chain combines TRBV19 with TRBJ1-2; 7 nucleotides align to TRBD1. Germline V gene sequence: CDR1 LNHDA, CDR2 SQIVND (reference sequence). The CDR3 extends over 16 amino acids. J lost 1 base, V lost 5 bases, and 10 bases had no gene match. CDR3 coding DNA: TGTGCCAGTAGTGCCCGACAGGGAGGAGGTAACTATGGCTACACCTTC. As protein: CASSARQGGGNYGYTF.